This T cell receptor beta chain originates from a study of blood T cells in healthy people across ages (dated by TCRdb to 2013 to 2016). At the level of the whole study: Template switching captured roughly one uniquely barcoded TCR beta cDNA molecule per two T cells in model experiments. The study measured age-related changes in TCR beta repertoire diversity using deep sequencing normalized with unique cDNA molecular identifiers. The donors were split into four age groups: young (average around 15 years), middle-aged (around 40), aged (62) and long-lived (about 74). To avoid experimental bias, donors of different ages were spread randomly across the sequencing lanes. Two additional independent replicas of 1 million unique cDNA reads from the same blood draw were analyzed for two donors (one aged 18 to 29 and one aged 80 or older).

Results the study describes overall, beyond this receptor: Observed TCR beta diversity per million T cells fell roughly linearly with age, and a significant reduction was already apparent by age roughly 40. The long-lived group showed more naive CD4+ T cells, fewer expanded clones and increased TCR diversity than the aged group, suggesting age selection. Estimates of total diversity based on one million sequenced T cells were considered lower bounds and underestimates. A strong correlation was found between observed TCR beta diversity and the percentage of naive T cells measured by flow cytometry. Bulk unsorted PBMC profiling prevented conclusive comparison of naive and antigen-experienced compartments. Donor CMV infection status was unknown, potentially confounding age-related changes in expanded clonotypes.

The library relied on 5' RACE. A second PCR of roughly 7 to 11 cycles was performed with a sample-barcoded 5' primer and a J-beta primer mix. A template-switch 5' adaptor carrying 12 random nucleotides introduced a unique molecular identifier onto each TCR beta cDNA molecule. Each sample yielded at least 2.5 million CDR3-containing paired-end reads. All of the RNA was converted into first-strand cDNA using the Mint cDNA synthesis kit, with a TRBC-specific oligonucleotide serving as the primer. All cDNA was treated with uracil-DNA glycosylase and then went through a first 18-cycle PCR with the universal primers M1SS and BC2_uni_R. The study's own analysis went as follows. For normalization, 1 million high-quality reads, each with a distinct molecular identifier, were randomly selected from each sample. Instead of being binned into consensus sequences, reads with shared molecular identifiers were discarded. MiTCR, set to a Q25 quality threshold and the strictest error-elimination algorithm, was used for CDR3 identification, clonotype clustering and error correction. Lower-bound total TCR beta diversity was estimated with a nonparametric unseen species model using Euler transformation. TCRdb took the public reads, trimmed them with fastp at Q25, ran MiXCR for clone calling and kept in-frame beta chains. Rows with one shared CDR3 protein collapse into an entry with the most common genes and DNA. The V and J calls come from TCRdb's annotation, not from the publication. The sample records some 1,800,000 distinct CDR3 sequences, 30% to 40% of which are singletons. The leading ten clones occupy under 25% of the sample.

The donors were some 39 Caucasian individuals from Russia, aged roughly 6 to 95 years, who were systemically healthy. Each donor gave ten milliliters of peripheral blood, collected into EDTA-treated Vacutainer tubes. PBMCs were isolated by Ficoll-Paque density-gradient centrifugation, with at least 6 million obtained per sample. Trizol reagent was used to extract total RNA from the PBMCs, yielding at least 5 micrograms per sample. Naive CD45RAhigh/CD27high T cell percentages were measured by flow cytometry on a PBMC aliquot from every donor. On this clonotype itself: The antigen this receptor binds is unknown. Just one base apart from a much larger clone, this may be a read error.

Including cysteine and phenylalanine, the CDR3 has 15 amino acids. The DNA shown is the 45-base CDR3, in frame from base 1. Relative to germline, V is 2 bases shorter and J is 0 bases shorter, with 8 bases between their ends. For CDR1 and CDR2, the germline V gene lists MNHEY and SVGEGT. This TCR derives from a human donor in good health. The chain employs TRBV6-2 or TRBV6-3 and TRBJ2-1; the D gene remains uncertain. Sequencing used blood. The CDR3 has the sequence CASSYGEGSYNEQFF. The bases are TGTGCCAGCAGTTACGGGGAAGGCTCCTACAATGAGCAGTTCTTC.